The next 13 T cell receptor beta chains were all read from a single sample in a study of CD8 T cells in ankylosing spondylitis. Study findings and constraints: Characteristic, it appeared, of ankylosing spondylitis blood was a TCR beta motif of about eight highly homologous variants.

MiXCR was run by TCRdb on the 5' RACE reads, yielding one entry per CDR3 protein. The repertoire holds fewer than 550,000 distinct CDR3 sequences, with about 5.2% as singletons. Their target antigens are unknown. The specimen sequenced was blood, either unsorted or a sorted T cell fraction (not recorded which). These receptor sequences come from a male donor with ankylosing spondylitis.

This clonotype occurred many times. This CDR3 reads CASSPRTSGSRGYNEQFF. DNA for the CDR3: TGTGCCAGCTCACCACGTACTAGCGGGAGTAGGGGATACAATGAGCAGTTCTTC. The chain combines TRBV18 with TRBJ2-1, with 11 bases identical to TRBD2. The CDR3 spans 18 residues. J lost 4 bases, V lost 1 base, and 9 bases had no gene match. Germline CDR1 and CDR2: KGHSH and LQKENI.

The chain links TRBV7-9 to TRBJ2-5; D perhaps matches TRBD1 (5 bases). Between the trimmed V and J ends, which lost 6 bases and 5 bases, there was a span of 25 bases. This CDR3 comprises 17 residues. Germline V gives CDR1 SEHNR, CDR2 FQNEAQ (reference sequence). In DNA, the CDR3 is TGTGCCAGCAGTTTCCAGGGCTATACTTTGGCTAGGGAGACCCAGTACTTC. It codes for CASSFQGYTLARETQYF.

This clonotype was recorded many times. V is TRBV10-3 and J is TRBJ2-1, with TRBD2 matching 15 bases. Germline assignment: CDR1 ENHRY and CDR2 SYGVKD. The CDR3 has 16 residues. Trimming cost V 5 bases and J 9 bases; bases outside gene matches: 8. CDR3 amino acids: CAISPGLAGGLGEQFF. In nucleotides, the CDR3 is TGTGCCATCAGTCCCGGACTAGCGGGGGGGCTAGGTGAGCAGTTCTTC.

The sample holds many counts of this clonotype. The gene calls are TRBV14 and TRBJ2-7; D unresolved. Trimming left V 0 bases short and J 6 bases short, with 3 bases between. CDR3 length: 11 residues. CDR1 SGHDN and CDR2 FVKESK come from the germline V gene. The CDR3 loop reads CASSQDSEQYF. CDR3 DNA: TGTGCCAGCAGCCAAGATAGCGAGCAGTACTTC.

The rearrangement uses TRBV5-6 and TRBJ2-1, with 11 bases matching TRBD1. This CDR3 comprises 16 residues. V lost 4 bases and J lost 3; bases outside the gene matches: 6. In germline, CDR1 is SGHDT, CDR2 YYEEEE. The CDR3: CASSPGQGVVYNEQFF. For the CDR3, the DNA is TGTGCCAGCAGCCCGGGACAGGGGGTGGTCTACAATGAGCAGTTCTTC.

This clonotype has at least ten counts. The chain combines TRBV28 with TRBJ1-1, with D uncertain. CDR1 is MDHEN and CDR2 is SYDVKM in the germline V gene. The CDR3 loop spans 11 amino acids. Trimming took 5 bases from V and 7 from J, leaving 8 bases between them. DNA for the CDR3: TGTGCCAGCAGTCGGGCCCTTGAAGCTTTCTTT. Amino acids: CASSRALEAFF.

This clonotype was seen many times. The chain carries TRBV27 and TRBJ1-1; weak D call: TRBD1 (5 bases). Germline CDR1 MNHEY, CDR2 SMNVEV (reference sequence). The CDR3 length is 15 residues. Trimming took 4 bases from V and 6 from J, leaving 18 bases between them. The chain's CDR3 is CASSWGPGGRAEAFF. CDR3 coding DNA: TGTGCCAGCAGTTGGGGACCCGGAGGAAGGGCTGAAGCTTTCTTT.

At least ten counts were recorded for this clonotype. The CDR3 DNA sequence: TGTGCCAGCAGTTTCGGCCCCTACGAGCAGTACTTC. Its protein product is CASSFGPYEQYF. The chain couples TRBV12-3 or TRBV12-4 to TRBJ2-7; D gene ambiguous. V lost 3 bases, J lost 2 bases, and 5 bases lay in between. The CDR3 extends over 12 amino acids.

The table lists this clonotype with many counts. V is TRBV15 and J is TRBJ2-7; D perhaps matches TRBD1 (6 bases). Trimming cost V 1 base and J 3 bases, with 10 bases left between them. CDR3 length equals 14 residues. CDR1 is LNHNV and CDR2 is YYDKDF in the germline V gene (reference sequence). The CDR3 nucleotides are TGTGCCACCAGCAGAGGAAAGGACAGCTACGAGCAGTACTTC. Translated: CATSRGKDSYEQYF.

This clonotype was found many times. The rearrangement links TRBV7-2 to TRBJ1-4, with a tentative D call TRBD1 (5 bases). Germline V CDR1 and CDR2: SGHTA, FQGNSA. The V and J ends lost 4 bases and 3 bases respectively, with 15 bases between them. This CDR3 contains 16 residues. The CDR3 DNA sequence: TGTGCCAGCAGCTCGTACTCCGGGGCTCCTAATGAAAAACTGTTTTTT. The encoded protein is CASSSYSGAPNEKLFF.

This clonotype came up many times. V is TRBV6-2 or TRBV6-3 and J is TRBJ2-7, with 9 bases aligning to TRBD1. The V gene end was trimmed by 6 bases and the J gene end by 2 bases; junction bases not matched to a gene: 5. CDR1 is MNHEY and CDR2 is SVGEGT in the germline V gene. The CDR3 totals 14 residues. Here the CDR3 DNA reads TGTGCCAGCAGGTCCGGGACAGGGCCCTACGAGCAGTACTTC. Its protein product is CASRSGTGPYEQYF.

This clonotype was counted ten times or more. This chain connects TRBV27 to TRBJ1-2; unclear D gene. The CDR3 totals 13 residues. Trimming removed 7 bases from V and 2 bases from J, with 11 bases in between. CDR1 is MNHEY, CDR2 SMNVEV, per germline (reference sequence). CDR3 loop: CASKPTGNYGYTF. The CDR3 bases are TGTGCCAGCAAACCGACGGGCAACTATGGCTACACCTTC.

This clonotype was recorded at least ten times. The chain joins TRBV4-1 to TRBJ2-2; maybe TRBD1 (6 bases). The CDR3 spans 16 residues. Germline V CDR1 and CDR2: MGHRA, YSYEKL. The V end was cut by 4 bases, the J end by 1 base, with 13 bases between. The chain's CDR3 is CASSLLTGMNTGELFF. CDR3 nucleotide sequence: TGCGCCAGCAGCCTGCTAACAGGGATGAACACCGGGGAGCTGTTTTTT.